The rows below give T cell receptor beta chains drawn from one sample of a study of regulatory T cells in long-lasting Graves disease. TCRdb used MiXCR to reprocess the multiplex PCR reads, holding one entry per CDR3 protein. The sample holds hundreds of thousands of distinct CDR3 sequences; less than 20% are singletons and the top ten take roughly 20%. Sequences were derived from peripheral blood mononuclear cells (PBMCs), sampled at new diagnosis, from a patient treated with antithyroid drugs. All receptors come from a female donor with Graves disease. CDR3s include the opening cysteine and the closing phenylalanine or tryptophan. A D gene is named only where the DNA matches it firmly. Clone size is given for some rows only: seen once, a few or many times, or a class if the clone is expanded.

d_call: .; clone_size: many; v_call: TRBV29-1; j_call: TRBJ2-5; cdr3_length: 13; cdr3_nt: TGCAGCGTTGAACCAGTACGAGAAGAGACCCAGTACTTC; cdr3_aa: CSVEPVREETQYF
d_call: .; clone_size: .; v_call: TRBV6-2/TRBV6-3; j_call: TRBJ1-5; cdr3_length: 15; cdr3_nt: TGTGCCAGCTGGTCGCAGACAGGACTTAATCAGCCCCAGCATTTT; cdr3_aa: CASWSQTGLNQPQHF
d_call: .; clone_size: many; v_call: TRBV12-5; j_call: TRBJ2-5; cdr3_length: 12; cdr3_nt: TGTGCTAGTGTTGAAGGGGAAGAGACCCAGTACTTC; cdr3_aa: CASVEGEETQYF
d_call: TRBD2; clone_size: .; v_call: TRBV7-2; j_call: TRBJ2-2; cdr3_length: 17; cdr3_nt: TGTGCCAGCAGCTATATAGCGGGAGGGCGTCCCACCGGGGAGCTGTTTTTT; cdr3_aa: CASSYIAGGRPTGELFF
d_call: .; clone_size: many; v_call: TRBV5-1; j_call: TRBJ2-3; cdr3_length: 16; cdr3_nt: TGCGCCAGCAGCTTGAAGTTGGGCGGGAGCACAGATACGCAGTATTTT; cdr3_aa: CASSLKLGGSTDTQYF
d_call: TRBD1; clone_size: few; v_call: TRBV12-3/TRBV12-4; j_call: TRBJ1-5; cdr3_length: 18; cdr3_nt: TGTGCCAGCAGTTTGGCGGACAGGGGGAGAACGAGCAATCAGCCCCAGCATTTT; cdr3_aa: CASSLADRGRTSNQPQHF
d_call: .; clone_size: few; v_call: TRBV7-9; j_call: TRBJ2-5; cdr3_length: 12; cdr3_nt: TGTGCCAGCAGCTTTCTGGGCCAGACCCAGTACTTC; cdr3_aa: CASSFLGQTQYF
d_call: .; clone_size: few; v_call: TRBV2; j_call: TRBJ1-2; cdr3_length: 15; cdr3_nt: TGTGCCAGCAGCTTGTGGAGGGGAGCTAACTATGGCTACACCTTC; cdr3_aa: CASSLWRGANYGYTF
d_call: .; clone_size: many; v_call: TRBV7-9; j_call: TRBJ1-1; cdr3_length: 14; cdr3_nt: TGTGCCATCCACCGGACAGATCGGAACACTGAAGCTTTCTTT; cdr3_aa: CAIHRTDRNTEAFF
d_call: TRBD1; clone_size: many; v_call: TRBV6-1; j_call: TRBJ1-2; cdr3_length: 16; cdr3_nt: TGTGCCAGCAGTGATTCGCCCGGGACAGGGGTCTATGGCTACACCTTC; cdr3_aa: CASSDSPGTGVYGYTF
d_call: .; clone_size: many; v_call: TRBV12-3/TRBV12-4; j_call: TRBJ1-1; cdr3_length: 14; cdr3_nt: TGTGCCAGCAGTCCCGACTCCTCGGGCACTGAAGCTTTCTTT; cdr3_aa: CASSPDSSGTEAFF
d_call: .; clone_size: many; v_call: TRBV30; j_call: TRBJ2-3; cdr3_length: 14; cdr3_nt: TGTGCCTGGAATCAGGAATGGAGAACAGATACGCAGTATTTT; cdr3_aa: CAWNQEWRTDTQYF
d_call: .; clone_size: many; v_call: TRBV6-1; j_call: TRBJ2-1; cdr3_length: 15; cdr3_nt: TGTGCCAGCACCCCGGCCGGGACCCTGAACAATGAGCAGTTCTTC; cdr3_aa: CASTPAGTLNNEQFF
d_call: .; clone_size: many; v_call: TRBV5-1; j_call: TRBJ1-1; cdr3_length: 15; cdr3_nt: TGCGCCAGCAGCTTGGAATTTCTGGATTTTAGTGAAGCTTTCTTT; cdr3_aa: CASSLEFLDFSEAFF
d_call: .; clone_size: few; v_call: TRBV27; j_call: TRBJ2-7; cdr3_length: 12; cdr3_nt: TGTGCCAGCAGTTTTGGGGGACGGATGTTGTACTTC; cdr3_aa: CASSFGGRMLYF
d_call: TRBD1; clone_size: many; v_call: TRBV3-1; j_call: TRBJ1-1; cdr3_length: 19; cdr3_nt: TGTGCCAGCAGCCCAGGGACAGGGGACCTCTCGGGGGAGTGGACTGAAGCTTTCTTT; cdr3_aa: CASSPGTGDLSGEWTEAFF
d_call: TRBD2; clone_size: few; v_call: TRBV10-3; j_call: TRBJ2-7; cdr3_length: 15; cdr3_nt: TGTGCCATCAGTCCCCGGGGGGGGAATTCCTACGAGCAGTACTTC; cdr3_aa: CAISPRGGNSYEQYF
d_call: TRBD1; clone_size: many; v_call: TRBV6-2/TRBV6-3; j_call: TRBJ1-5; cdr3_length: 16; cdr3_nt: TGTGCCAGCAGCGAAAGGGACAGCCTGAAGGGACAGCCCCAGCATTTT; cdr3_aa: CASSERDSLKGQPQHF
d_call: TRBD1; clone_size: many; v_call: TRBV13; j_call: TRBJ1-6; cdr3_length: 14; cdr3_nt: TGTGCCAGCAGCTTCGGGACAGGGGGCTCACCCCTCCACTTT; cdr3_aa: CASSFGTGGSPLHF
d_call: .; clone_size: many; v_call: TRBV6-1; j_call: TRBJ2-3; cdr3_length: 16; cdr3_nt: TGTGCCAGCCGCCTGTTCTCATCTCTTTTCACAGATACGCAGTATTTT; cdr3_aa: CASRLFSSLFTDTQYF
d_call: TRBD2; clone_size: .; v_call: TRBV30; j_call: TRBJ2-2; cdr3_length: 14; cdr3_nt: TGTGCCTTCTCGGGACTAGCGGACACCGGGGAGCTGTTTTTT; cdr3_aa: CAFSGLADTGELFF
d_call: TRBD2; clone_size: many; v_call: TRBV12-3/TRBV12-4; j_call: TRBJ2-1; cdr3_length: 12; cdr3_nt: TGTGCCAGCAGTTTACAGCGGGGAGAGCAGTTCTTC; cdr3_aa: CASSLQRGEQFF
d_call: .; clone_size: .; v_call: TRBV27; j_call: TRBJ1-1; cdr3_length: 15; cdr3_nt: TGTGCCAGCAGTTTATCCTGGGGAGGGGGCACTGAAGCTTTCTTT; cdr3_aa: CASSLSWGGGTEAFF
d_call: .; clone_size: .; v_call: TRBV13; j_call: TRBJ2-1; cdr3_length: 11; cdr3_nt: TGTGCCAGCCTACTAAACAATGAGCAGTTCTTC; cdr3_aa: CASLLNNEQFF
d_call: .; clone_size: few; v_call: TRBV28; j_call: TRBJ1-1; cdr3_length: 15; cdr3_nt: TGTGCCAGCAGTCCTCTGGGGGACCTGAACACTGAAGCTTTCTTT; cdr3_aa: CASSPLGDLNTEAFF
d_call: .; clone_size: .; v_call: TRBV10-3; j_call: TRBJ2-5; cdr3_length: 15; cdr3_nt: TGTGTCATCAGCCCCGGTGGCGCGGGGCAAGAGACCCAGTACTTC; cdr3_aa: CVISPGGAGQETQYF
d_call: .; clone_size: .; v_call: TRBV5-1; j_call: TRBJ2-7; cdr3_length: 13; cdr3_nt: TGCGCCAGCTCCCCTGGTGTAAGGGACGAGCAGTACTTC; cdr3_aa: CASSPGVRDEQYF
d_call: TRBD1; clone_size: many; v_call: TRBV27; j_call: TRBJ2-7; cdr3_length: 15; cdr3_nt: TGTGCCAGCAGTTTATCGGGACAGGGGATCTACGAGCAGTACTTC; cdr3_aa: CASSLSGQGIYEQYF
d_call: TRBD1; clone_size: many; v_call: TRBV27; j_call: TRBJ1-1; cdr3_length: 14; cdr3_nt: TGTGCCAGCAACAGGGGGGCTTCGTACACTGAAGCTTTCTTT; cdr3_aa: CASNRGASYTEAFF
d_call: .; clone_size: many; v_call: TRBV10-3; j_call: TRBJ1-4; cdr3_length: 13; cdr3_nt: TGTGCCATCACCGCAGGGTCTAATGAAAAACTGTTTTTT; cdr3_aa: CAITAGSNEKLFF
d_call: .; clone_size: few; v_call: TRBV11-3; j_call: TRBJ2-7; cdr3_length: 13; cdr3_nt: TGTGCCAGCAGCTTAGGCCACCGGTACGAGCAGTACTTC; cdr3_aa: CASSLGHRYEQYF
d_call: TRBD1; clone_size: .; v_call: TRBV29-1; j_call: TRBJ2-3; cdr3_length: 12; cdr3_nt: TGCAGCGCCGGACAGGGGCCAGATACGCAGTATTTT; cdr3_aa: CSAGQGPDTQYF
d_call: TRBD2; clone_size: .; v_call: TRBV20-1; j_call: TRBJ2-7; cdr3_length: 12; cdr3_nt: TGCAGCGCCAAGCGGGAATCCTACGAGCAGTACTTC; cdr3_aa: CSAKRESYEQYF
d_call: .; clone_size: .; v_call: TRBV6-5; j_call: TRBJ1-5; cdr3_length: 13; cdr3_nt: TGTGCCAGCAGTTACTCTGCGTGGCAGCCCCAGCATTTT; cdr3_aa: CASSYSAWQPQHF
d_call: TRBD1; clone_size: .; v_call: TRBV3-1; j_call: TRBJ1-2; cdr3_length: 15; cdr3_nt: TGTGCCAGCAGCCAAGGACCTACAGGGGACTATGGCTACACCTTC; cdr3_aa: CASSQGPTGDYGYTF
d_call: .; clone_size: many; v_call: TRBV3-1; j_call: TRBJ2-2; cdr3_length: 14; cdr3_nt: TGTGCCAGCAGCCAGAGACTGGGGACCGGGGAGCTGTTTTTT; cdr3_aa: CASSQRLGTGELFF
d_call: .; clone_size: .; v_call: TRBV29-1; j_call: TRBJ1-2; cdr3_length: 13; cdr3_nt: TGCAGCGTAGAGACCGGGGCCTACAATGGCTACACCTTC; cdr3_aa: CSVETGAYNGYTF
d_call: TRBD2; clone_size: .; v_call: TRBV19; j_call: TRBJ2-1; cdr3_length: 15; cdr3_nt: TGTGCCAGTAGTATAAAAGCGGGAGTAAAGAATGAGCAGTTCTTC; cdr3_aa: CASSIKAGVKNEQFF
d_call: .; clone_size: few; v_call: TRBV5-6; j_call: TRBJ1-5; cdr3_length: 16; cdr3_nt: TGTGCCAGCAGCTTGGCTGGCCGTCATAGCAATCAGCCCCAGCATTTT; cdr3_aa: CASSLAGRHSNQPQHF
d_call: .; clone_size: many; v_call: TRBV29-1; j_call: TRBJ2-3; cdr3_length: 13; cdr3_nt: TGCAGCGGAATAACAGGGGGGGCAGATACGCAGTATTTT; cdr3_aa: CSGITGGADTQYF
d_call: .; clone_size: many; v_call: TRBV2; j_call: TRBJ1-5; cdr3_length: 15; cdr3_nt: TGTGCCAGCAGATCACAGGGTTCAAGCAATCAGCCCCAGCATTTT; cdr3_aa: CASRSQGSSNQPQHF
d_call: .; clone_size: many; v_call: TRBV9; j_call: TRBJ1-2; cdr3_length: 16; cdr3_nt: TGTGCCAGCAGCGTAGCTGTAAACGGGACGGACTATGGCTACACCTTC; cdr3_aa: CASSVAVNGTDYGYTF
d_call: .; clone_size: many; v_call: TRBV19; j_call: TRBJ2-2; cdr3_length: 19; cdr3_nt: TGTGCCAGTAGTATGGGCAGACCCCAGAGCGACAAGAACACCGGGGAGCTGTTTTTT; cdr3_aa: CASSMGRPQSDKNTGELFF
d_call: .; clone_size: many; v_call: TRBV4-2; j_call: TRBJ2-1; cdr3_length: 16; cdr3_nt: TGTGCCAGCAGCCAAGGGGCCAGCTATACCTACAATGAGCAGTTCTTC; cdr3_aa: CASSQGASYTYNEQFF
d_call: .; clone_size: many; v_call: TRBV18; j_call: TRBJ2-1; cdr3_length: 12; cdr3_nt: TGTGCCAGCTCACCAAGGGTGGATGAGCAGTTCTTC; cdr3_aa: CASSPRVDEQFF
d_call: .; clone_size: many; v_call: TRBV29-1; j_call: TRBJ1-1; cdr3_length: 12; cdr3_nt: TGCAGCGTTGAGCGCCAGAACACTGAAGCTTTCTTT; cdr3_aa: CSVERQNTEAFF
d_call: .; clone_size: .; v_call: TRBV3-1; j_call: TRBJ1-3; cdr3_length: 17; cdr3_nt: TGTGCCAGCAGCCATCTCTTGGGGGGCCGCTCTGGAAACACCATATATTTT; cdr3_aa: CASSHLLGGRSGNTIYF
d_call: .; clone_size: many; v_call: TRBV27; j_call: TRBJ2-7; cdr3_length: 14; cdr3_nt: TGTGCCAGCAGTTTTTCTCAGGAGACCTACGAGCAGTACTTC; cdr3_aa: CASSFSQETYEQYF
d_call: TRBD1; clone_size: many; v_call: TRBV11-2; j_call: TRBJ1-6; cdr3_length: 15; cdr3_nt: TGTGCCAGCAGCGCCACGGACAGGCCTTATTCACCCCTCCACTTT; cdr3_aa: CASSATDRPYSPLHF